The TCR beta chain under discussion was sequenced for a study of T-cell reconstitution after alpha-beta-depleted transplantation in children. Whole-study findings and limits: T-cell numbers and diversity one year post-transplant derived largely from freshly generated T cells. Surviving recipient cells, namely T cells and thymic progenitors, were the source of high day-60 TCRbeta diversity in some patients. Expanded graft clones, several hundred of them, were reportedly the source of alpha-beta T cells about two months after transplant.

This clonotype was detected ten times or more. The antigen remains undetermined. Using unique molecular identifiers, the investigators prepared the TCRbeta library. TCRdb recomputed calls from the PCR reads with MiXCR, one row per CDR3 protein. This table has about 16,000 distinct CDR3 sequences, 5% to 5.5% appearing once. The V and J ends lost 2 bases and 5 bases respectively, with 9 bases between them. CDR3 length: 13 residues. From germline, CDR1 is MNHNS and CDR2 SASEGT. The chain recombines TRBV6-1 with TRBJ1-1; D is unresolved. The material sequenced was PBMCs, taken before TCRalphabeta/CD19-depleted stem cell transplant. The sequence was collected from a boy under 18 with acute lymphoblastic leukemia, due to receive a stem cell transplant. The CDR3 here is CASSELGFTEAFF. Written as DNA, the CDR3 is TGTGCCAGCAGTGAATTGGGTTTTACTGAAGCTTTCTTT.